These 5 T cell receptor beta chains came from one sample sequenced in a study of T cells in Graves' hyperthyroidism and ophthalmopathy. TCR beta CDR3 region amplification was performed from RNA transcripts. HTBI primers drove first-round RT-PCR of the TCR CDR3. TCRdb re-analysed the multiplex PCR reads in MiXCR, keeping a single row per CDR3 protein. The sample yields approximately 590,000 distinct CDR3 sequences, approximately 14% seen once. The source material was blood. Source of these receptors: a woman in her twenties or thirties with Graves' hyperthyroidism.

This clonotype turned up a few times. This sequence joins TRBV10-3 and TRBJ2-5, with 10 bases that match TRBD2. Germline assignment: CDR1 ENHRY and CDR2 SYGVKD. CDR3 length: 15 amino acids. V gave up 10 bases and J gave up 2 bases; unmatched junction bases: 10. The CDR3 here is CATLPSGSNQETQYF. CDR3 in DNA: TGTGCCACCCTCCCTAGCGGGAGTAATCAAGAGACCCAGTACTTC.

This clonotype has a count of ten or more. The rearrangement joins TRBV29-1 to TRBJ2-1, with 8 nucleotides matching TRBD1. Germline-derived CDR1 and CDR2 are SQVTM and ANQGSEA. The V and J ends lost 6 bases and 5 bases, in that order; junction bases with no gene match: 6. The CDR3 extends over 13 amino acids. The CDR3 sequence: CSVRTGRDNEQFF. The CDR3 nucleotides read TGCAGCGTAAGGACAGGGCGGGACAATGAGCAGTTCTTC.

This clonotype was detected ten times or more. The V gene is TRBV2, the J gene TRBJ2-3; 10 bases match TRBD2. CDR3 size: 15 residues. CDR1 and CDR2 from the germline V gene are SNHLY and FYNNEI. Trimming removed 8 bases from V and 6 bases from J; junction bases left unmatched: 11. The CDR3 region has the DNA TGTGCCAGCGAAGTACTAGCGGGGAAATTGGATACGCAGTATTTT. Its translation is CASEVLAGKLDTQYF. The full variable domain, rest sourced from reference TRBV2 and TRBJ2-3, is EPEVTQTPSHQVTQMGQEVILRCVPISNHLYFYWYRQILGQKVEFLVSFYNNEISEKSEIFDDQFSVERPDGSNFTLKIRSTKLEDSAMYFCASEVLAGKLDTQYFGPGTRLTVL.

This clonotype came up many times. The chain carries TRBV28 and TRBJ2-5; D gene uncertain. Germline V CDR1 and CDR2: MDHEN, SYDVKM. The CDR3 totals 15 residues. V lost 2 bases and J lost 2, with 12 bases in between. The CDR3 DNA reads as TGTGCCAGCAGTTTAGGCCAAATGGGGCAAGAGACCCAGTACTTC. Protein sequence: CASSLGQMGQETQYF.

This clonotype was detected many times. The chain joins TRBV18 to TRBJ2-3; 7 bases are a match to TRBD2. The J segment lost 4 bases and the V segment lost 0 bases, leaving 7 bases of the junction unmatched. The germline V gene encodes CDR1 KGHSH and CDR2 LQKENI. The CDR3 contains 16 residues. The CDR3 reads CASSPPAGDRADTQYF. In nucleotides, the CDR3 is TGTGCCAGCTCACCACCGGCGGGAGATAGGGCAGATACGCAGTATTTT.